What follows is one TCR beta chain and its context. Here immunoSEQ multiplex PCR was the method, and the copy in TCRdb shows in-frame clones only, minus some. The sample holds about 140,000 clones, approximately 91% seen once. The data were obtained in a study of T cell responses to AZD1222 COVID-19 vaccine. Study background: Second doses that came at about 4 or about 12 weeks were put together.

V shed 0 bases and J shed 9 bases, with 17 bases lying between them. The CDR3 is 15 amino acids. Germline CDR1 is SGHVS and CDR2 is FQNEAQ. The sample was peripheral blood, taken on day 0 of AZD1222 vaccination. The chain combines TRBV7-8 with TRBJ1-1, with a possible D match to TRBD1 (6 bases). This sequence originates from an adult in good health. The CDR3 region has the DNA TGTGCCAGCAGCTTAGCCAGGGGTCCCCGGATCAAAGCTTTCTTT. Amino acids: CASSLARGPRIKAFF.